This T cell receptor (beta chain) was recovered during a study of beta chain features in type 1 diabetes. The V and J ends lost 5 bases and 7 bases, in that order; junction bases with no gene match: 9. Germline CDR1 is MNHEY and CDR2 is SMNVEV (reference sequence). The CDR3 contains 15 residues. Note on this clone: Its target is unknown.

The authors reverse transcribed all of the isolated RNA, so sequencing captured expressed TCRB transcripts. Data came from immunoSEQ multiplex PCR; TCRdb stores just in-frame clones and leaves some out. In the table there are more than 250,000 clones, roughly 22% of which are singletons. Whole-study results and caveats: Insertions were fewer and deletions more numerous at VDJ junctions in type 1 diabetes patients. TCRB CDR3s from Type 1 diabetes patients were moderately but significantly shorter in all four CD4+ subsets.

What was sequenced was naive CD4+ T cells from blood. The chain carries TRBV27 and TRBJ2-7, with 12 bases fitting TRBD2. This TCR was sampled from a woman aged 35 to 49 with type 1 diabetes. The CDR3 region has the DNA TGTGCCAGCAGTCCCCTAGCGGGAGGGCCGGAAGAGCAGTACTTC. This gives the protein CASSPLAGGPEEQYF.